Shown below are 19 T cell receptor beta chains from a single sample sequenced in a study of post-analysis software for immune sequencing data. Study-wide results and caveats: Several TRBV segments, TRBV5-6, TRBV5-1 and TRBV20-1 among them, were found more frequent in patients than controls.

Carried by the TCR beta cDNA libraries were unique molecular identifiers. In TCRdb, the PCR reads were re-called with MiXCR into one record per CDR3 protein. This table holds hundreds of thousands of distinct CDR3 sequences, about 57% found once. The antigens for these receptors are not known. Sequences were obtained from blood. The receptors were gathered from a girl aged 5-17 years with multiple sclerosis.

The gene calls are TRBV25-1 and TRBJ2-3; D is unresolved. Germline V CDR1 and CDR2: MGHDK, SYGVNS. Trimming took 1 base from V and 4 from J, leaving 9 bases between them. The CDR3 length is 14 residues. The CDR3 DNA is TGTGCCAGCAGTGAATTTTTTCCGTCAGATACGCAGTATTTT. As protein: CASSEFFPSDTQYF.

The V call is TRBV29-1, the J call TRBJ2-1; 9 nucleotides line up with TRBD2. The CDR3 is made up of 17 amino acids. Looked up from germline, CDR1 is SQVTM and CDR2 is ANQGSEA. Unmatched junction bases numbered 12, after V lost 6 bases and J lost 0 bases. Here the CDR3 DNA reads TGCAGCGTGAGGACTAGCGACATCCTTAGCTCCTACAATGAGCAGTTCTTC. Amino acid sequence: CSVRTSDILSSYNEQFF.

The chain combines TRBV27 with TRBJ2-1, with 11 bases aligning to TRBD2. Germline values: CDR1 MNHEY, CDR2 SMNVEV (reference sequence). V dropped 5 bases and J dropped 6; count of bases not matched to a gene: 18. CDR3 length equals 19 residues. The CDR3 bases are TGTGCCAGCAGTCCCGGGACTAGCGGCCCTCGCCACCTTTCCAATGAGCAGTTCTTC. It is translated as CASSPGTSGPRHLSNEQFF.

The chain carries TRBV11-2 and TRBJ2-5; weak D call: TRBD1 (6 bases). CDR1 and CDR2 from the germline V gene are SGHAT and FQNNGV. Trimming shortened V by 7 bases and J by 2 bases, and 20 bases separated the two germline ends. CDR3 length: 16 residues. As DNA, the CDR3 is TGTGCCAGCAACTACGGCAGGGGACGACTGCAAGAGACCCAGTACTTC. Residues: CASNYGRGRLQETQYF.

This clonotype was picked up a small number of times. The genes are TRBV29-1 and TRBJ1-2; D gene uncertain. Germline-derived CDR1 and CDR2 are SQVTM and ANQGSEA. CDR3 length: 15 amino acids. The V and J ends lost 0 bases and 4 bases respectively, with 15 bases between them. CDR3 in DNA: TGCAGCGTTGAAGAAAGTTGGGGAGCCTTCTATGGCTACACCTTC. The encoded protein is CSVEESWGAFYGYTF.

This chain links TRBV20-1 with TRBJ2-1; D call uncertain. Trimming removed 6 bases at V and 6 bases at J, with 12 bases between. Germline-derived CDR1 and CDR2 are DFQATT and SNEGSKA (reference sequence). The CDR3 is made up of 12 amino acids. The CDR3 here is CSATRVGNEQFF. Here the CDR3 DNA reads TGCAGTGCGACACGGGTGGGCAATGAGCAGTTCTTC.

This clonotype was counted between two and nine times. This chain uses TRBV7-2 with TRBJ2-5; TRBD2 is a possible D gene (6 bases). The CDR3 length is 15 residues. With 3 bases removed from V and 5 bases from J, the gap between germline ends came to 16 bases. The germline gives CDR1 SGHTA, CDR2 FQGNSA. The CDR3 spells CASSFGGASSETQYF. CDR3 nucleotide sequence: TGTGCCAGCAGCTTCGGGGGAGCTAGTAGTGAGACCCAGTACTTC.

This clonotype was counted between two and nine times. The J gene is TRBJ2-7, the V gene TRBV20-1, with 8 bases identical to TRBD2. The CDR3 covers 14 residues. V gave up 6 bases and J gave up 4 bases; unmatched junction bases: 11. Germline V lookup: CDR1 DFQATT, CDR2 SNEGSKA (reference sequence). The CDR3 loop is CSALSTGLAYEQYF. The CDR3 DNA follows: TGCAGTGCCCTGAGCACAGGACTAGCTTACGAGCAGTACTTC.

The chain has TRBV12-3 or TRBV12-4 and TRBJ2-7, with TRBD1 identical over 9 bases. Gene TRBJ2-5 matches the end of the DNA better, so the J call may be wrong. The CDR3 runs 13 residues. The CDR3 DNA sequence: TGTGCCAGCGTAAGGGGACAGGGAGAGACCCAGTACTTC. This gives the protein CASVRGQGETQYF.

The rearrangement joins TRBV10-3 to TRBJ2-3, with D tentatively TRBD1 (6 bases). From germline, CDR1 is ENHRY and CDR2 SYGVKD. The CDR3 is 15 amino acids. V was pared by 3 bases and J by 8 bases, with 18 bases between. CDR3 nucleotide sequence: TGTGCCATCAGTGAAGGGGGTTCCCCGAGGGGTACGCAGTATTTT. The encoded protein is CAISEGGSPRGTQYF.

The chain recombines TRBV4-2 with TRBJ2-5; no clear D gene. The V gene's germline CDR1 is LGHNA and CDR2 YNFKEQ. With 3 bases removed from V and 5 bases from J, the gap between germline ends came to 13 bases. The CDR3 sequence is 14 residues long. The CDR3 region has the DNA TGTGCCAGCAGCCAGAGTCCGGTGGGGGAGACCCAGTACTTC. It yields the protein CASSQSPVGETQYF.

This clonotype was seen only a few times. The chain is built from TRBV29-1 and TRBJ2-6, with D perhaps assigned TRBD1 or TRBD2 (7 bases each). Germline V gene data show CDR1 as SQVTM and CDR2 as ANQGSEA. The CDR3 runs 16 residues. Trimming removed 6 bases at V and 2 bases at J, with 17 bases between. The CDR3 sequence is CSVAVRGGAGANVLTF. The CDR3 nucleotides read TGCAGCGTCGCTGTCAGGGGGGGCGCTGGGGCCAACGTCCTGACTTTC.

The gene calls are TRBV20-1 and TRBJ2-1, with TRBD2 matching 9 bases. Per the germline V gene, CDR1 is DFQATT and CDR2 is SNEGSKA (reference sequence). V shed 3 bases and J 11 bases; nucleotides not matched to a gene: 5. The CDR3 length is 12 residues. CDR3 amino acids: CSASRTSAQQFF. The DNA for the CDR3 is TGCAGTGCTAGTAGGACTAGCGCGCAGCAGTTCTTC.

Only a few counts were recorded for this clonotype. The chain combines TRBV4-1 with TRBJ2-3, with 11 bases that match TRBD2. The CDR3 sequence is 16 residues long. Germline lookup yields CDR1 MGHRA and CDR2 YSYEKL. V shed 0 bases, J shed 5 bases, and the junction held 4 bases outside the gene matches. Here the CDR3 reads CASSQEGLAEGDTQYF. The CDR3 DNA sequence: TGCGCCAGCAGCCAAGAGGGACTAGCGGAGGGAGATACGCAGTATTTT.

V gene TRBV29-1 combines with J gene TRBJ2-5; D unresolved. The V gene lost 2 bases and the J gene lost 7 bases, with 14 bases spanning the gap. Germline lookup yields CDR1 SQVTM and CDR2 ANQGSEA. This CDR3 is built from 13 residues. This CDR3 reads CSVEPLGRRTQYF. Here the CDR3 DNA reads TGCAGCGTTGAACCCCTGGGTAGAAGGACCCAGTACTTC.

The CDR3 nucleotides are TGTGCCAGCAGCTCCAACTCCCGGTTCGGCGAGCAGTACTTC. It specifies CASSSNSRFGEQYF. This chain joins TRBV11-2 and TRBJ2-5; D is ambiguous. The J call may be mistaken, given a closer DNA end match to TRBJ2-7. CDR3 length: 14 residues. CDR1 is SGHAT, CDR2 FQNNGV, per germline.

J is TRBJ1-6 and V is TRBV5-1; TRBD1 matches 7 bases. This CDR3 is built from 14 residues. Germline V lookup: CDR1 SGHRS, CDR2 YFSETQ. V was pared by 0 bases and J by 10 bases, with 4 bases of the junction left unmatched. DNA of the CDR3: TGCGCCAGCAGCTTGGACAGGGGTAAATCACCCCTCCACTTT. Encoded protein: CASSLDRGKSPLHF.

The chain has TRBV5-1 and TRBJ1-1, with 8 positions matching TRBD1. V dropped 4 bases and J dropped 2; count of bases not matched to a gene: 7. The germline CDR1 and CDR2 sequences are SGHRS and YFSETQ. The CDR3 runs to 15 residues. CDR3 in DNA: TGCGCCAGCAGCGATTGGGGACAGGCTAACACTGAAGCTTTCTTT. As protein: CASSDWGQANTEAFF.

This clonotype was seen only a few times. The V gene is TRBV10-3, the J gene TRBJ2-1, with TRBD2 identical over 10 bases. Germline CDR1 ENHRY, CDR2 SYGVKD. The length of the CDR3 is 15 residues. V dropped 6 bases and J dropped 6; count of bases not matched to a gene: 8. The CDR3 reads CAISSSGRRANEQFF. CDR3 sequence (DNA): TGTGCCATCAGCTCTAGCGGGAGAAGGGCCAATGAGCAGTTCTTC.